The next 32 T cell receptor beta chains were all read from a single sample in a study of response to subunit inactivated influenza vaccine (dated by TCRdb to 2017 to 2018). Library method: RT-PCR. The sequencer listed for this sample is Illumina HiSeq 2500. TCRdb ran its own pipeline on the public reads, namely fastp trimming at Q25 and MiXCR clone calling, and kept in-frame beta chains. Every distinct CDR3 protein forms one entry, paired with its most common genes and DNA. The sample yields over 650,000 distinct CDR3 sequences; approximately 18% were counted once. 11% of the sample is in the top ten clones. The sequences come from PBMCs from blood, collected more than 4 days after vaccination. All receptors come from a man aged 50 or older who received an inactivated influenza vaccine. Donor details come from another sample of the same person, matched by shared clones.

This clonotype was observed many times. The rearrangement joins TRBV15 to TRBJ2-2; possible D gene TRBD1, 6 bases. Per the germline V gene, CDR1 is LNHNV and CDR2 is YYDKDF (reference sequence). CDR3 length: 15 residues. The germline V and J ends were trimmed by 7 bases and 2 bases, with 14 bases remaining between them. CDR3 DNA: TGTGCCACCAAGCTCGGGACACACAACACCGGGGAGCTGTTTTTT. It is translated as CATKLGTHNTGELFF.

This clonotype has a count of ten or more. V and J are TRBV9 and TRBJ2-3; TRBD1 or TRBD2 may be the D gene (6 bases each). The CDR3 sequence is 13 residues long. The V and J ends lost 3 bases and 11 bases respectively, with 16 bases between them. Germline loops: CDR1 SGDLS, CDR2 YYNGEE. In DNA, the CDR3 is TGTGCCAGCAGCGAAAGCGGAAAGGGGGGGCAGTATTTT. Protein product: CASSESGKGGQYF.

The chain combines TRBV6-5 with TRBJ2-7; TRBD1 agrees at 7 bases. The trim removed 7 bases at V and 7 bases at J, leaving 4 bases unmatched. Germline V gene sequence: CDR1 MNHEY, CDR2 SVGAGI. CDR3 length: 11 residues. The CDR3 reads CASNRGREQYF. The DNA for the CDR3 is TGTGCCAGCAATAGGGGGCGAGAGCAGTACTTC.

The rearrangement joins TRBV7-6 to TRBJ2-7, with 8 bases matching TRBD2. CDR3 length equals 15 residues. Germline-derived CDR1 and CDR2 are SGHVS and FNYEAQ. V was pared by 2 bases and J by 1 base, with 4 bases of the junction left unmatched. The CDR3 loop is CASSLLLAESYEQYF. CDR3 DNA sequence: TGTGCCAGCAGCTTACTACTAGCGGAGTCCTACGAGCAGTACTTC. Variable domain in full (rest from reference TRBV7-6 and TRBJ2-7): GAGVSQSPRYKVTKRGQDVALRCDPISGHVSLYWYRQALGQGPEFLTYFNYEAQQDKSGLPNDRFSAERPEGSISTLTIQRTEQRDSAMYRCASSLLLAESYEQYFGPGTRLTVT.

The V and J genes are TRBV11-2 and TRBJ2-3, with 10 bases lining up with TRBD2. This CDR3 spans 18 amino acids. Germline trimming cut 1 base from V and 1 base from J; bases unmatched to any gene: 8. Germline V lookup: CDR1 SGHAT, CDR2 FQNNGV. DNA for the CDR3: TGTGCCAGCAGCTTAGTTCTAGCGGGGGCTCTGGGCACAGATACGCAGTATTTT. Its translation: CASSLVLAGALGTDTQYF. The full variable domain, completed using reference TRBV11-2 and TRBJ2-3, is EAGVAQSPRYKIIEKRQSVAFWCNPISGHATLYWYQQILGQGPKLLIQFQNNGVVDDSQLPKDRFSAERLKGVDSTLKIQPAKLEDSAVYLCASSLVLAGALGTDTQYFGPGTRLTVL.

This clonotype occurred a few times. This chain's CDR3 is CASSLGGWGFNEQFF. In DNA, the CDR3 is TGTGCCAGCAGCTTAGGTGGGTGGGGTTTCAATGAGCAGTTCTTC. V gene TRBV13 combines with J gene TRBJ2-1, with D unresolved. The CDR3 totals 15 residues. Trimming pared 0 bases from V and 6 bases from J, leaving 12 bases between. CDR1 and CDR2 from the germline V gene are PRHDT and FYEKMQ (reference sequence).

This clonotype was recorded a few times. J is TRBJ2-3 and V is TRBV20-1; D tentatively fits TRBD1 or TRBD2 (5 bases each). This CDR3 comprises 15 residues. With 1 base removed from V and 2 bases from J, the gap between germline ends came to 13 bases. Germline CDR1 reads DFQATT; CDR2 reads SNEGSKA (reference sequence). CDR3 sequence: CSARGGISSTDTQYF. CDR3 DNA: TGCAGTGCTAGAGGGGGGATATCGTCCACAGATACGCAGTATTTT.

This rearrangement joins TRBV5-1 to TRBJ2-5, with D possibly being TRBD2 (5 bases). Germline V gene data show CDR1 as SGHRS and CDR2 as YFSETQ. This CDR3 region has 14 residues. Trimming stripped 6 bases from V and 5 bases from J, with 17 bases between. CDR3 sequence reads: CASIAPGIGETQYF. The CDR3 nucleotides are TGCGCCAGCATAGCCCCCGGGATCGGTGAGACCCAGTACTTC.

The chain has TRBV20-1 and TRBJ2-1; the match to TRBD2 covers 8 bases. This CDR3 has 15 amino acids. Germline V gives CDR1 DFQATT, CDR2 SNEGSKA (reference sequence). Trimming took 2 bases from V and 4 from J; bases not matched to a gene: 7. The CDR3, as DNA: TGCAGTGCTAGATCTCCTCGCGGGGGGTACAATGAGCAGTTCTTC. This encodes CSARSPRGGYNEQFF.

V and J are TRBV7-9 and TRBJ2-1; D may be TRBD1 (6 bases). CDR3 length: 13 residues. Trimming removed 6 bases from V and 8 bases from J, with 14 bases in between. Germline assignment: CDR1 SEHNR and CDR2 FQNEAQ (reference sequence). CDR3 DNA sequence: TGTGCCAGCAGTCGAACAGGGTACGATGAGCAGTTCTTC. Translated: CASSRTGYDEQFF.

The gene calls are TRBV20-1 and TRBJ2-4; D is ambiguous. In germline, CDR1 is DFQATT, CDR2 SNEGSKA (reference sequence). This CDR3 is 14 amino acids long. V dropped 3 bases and J dropped 2 bases, with 11 bases sitting between them. The CDR3 coding sequence is TGCAGTGCTAGTGGTCCCCTAACCAAAAACATTCAGTACTTC. Translation: CSASGPLTKNIQYF.

The gene calls are TRBV10-3 and TRBJ2-7; TRBD1 aligns across 7 bases. CDR3 length: 15 amino acids. Germline CDR1 is ENHRY and CDR2 is SYGVKD. Losses at the gene ends were 3 bases for V and 0 bases for J; bases not matched to a gene: 5. The CDR3 protein is CAISDQTGYSYEQYF. The DNA for the CDR3 is TGTGCCATCAGTGATCAGACAGGGTACTCCTACGAGCAGTACTTC.

In its sample, this clonotype was seen a few times. This chain connects TRBV6-2 or TRBV6-3 to TRBJ2-1, with TRBD2 matching over 9 bases. Germline CDR1 MNHEY, CDR2 SVGEGT. The J segment lost 7 bases and the V segment lost 2 bases, leaving 6 bases of the junction unmatched. The CDR3 is 15 amino acids. The CDR3 protein is CASSYRRGGRNEQFF. The DNA for the CDR3 is TGTGCCAGCAGTTACCGGCGGGGGGGCCGGAATGAGCAGTTCTTC.

Written as DNA, the CDR3 is TGCGCCAGCAGCACTGACAGGGGTGACACCGGGGAGCTGTTTTTT. Residues: CASSTDRGDTGELFF. V and J are TRBV5-1 and TRBJ2-2, with TRBD1 identical over 8 bases. The CDR3 is made up of 15 amino acids. The V segment lost 4 bases and the J segment 3 bases; nucleotides outside the gene matches: 5. Per germline, CDR1 SGHRS and CDR2 YFSETQ.

Only a few counts were recorded for this clonotype. The junction does not match germline at one end; this may be a read error. The J gene is TRBJ2-5, the V gene TRBV7-7, with 7 bases aligning to TRBD1. Per germline, CDR1 SSHAT and CDR2 FNYEAQ (reference sequence). The CDR3 spans 15 residues. The CDR3 sequence is CASSSGQASVGTQYF. DNA of the CDR3: TGTGCTAGCAGCTCAGGACAGGCCTCCGTAGGGACCCAGTACTTC.

This clonotype was observed many times. V and J are TRBV4-2 and TRBJ2-4, with D uncertain. V lost 1 base to trimming and J lost 2 bases, with 6 bases between them. The CDR3 spans 14 residues. Looked up from germline, CDR1 is LGHNA and CDR2 is YNFKEQ. The CDR3 bases are TGTGCCAGCAGCCAAGGCGGTTCCAAAAACATTCAGTACTTC. This sequence encodes CASSQGGSKNIQYF.

There are a few counts of this clonotype. The rearrangement links TRBV5-1 to TRBJ2-3; 8 bases align to TRBD1. Germline V CDR1 and CDR2: SGHRS, YFSETQ. The CDR3 consists of 15 residues. V was clipped by 6 bases and J by 0 bases; unmatched bases: 6. This CDR3 reads CASIGTGLSTDTQYF. In nucleotides, the CDR3 is TGCGCCAGCATCGGGACAGGCCTAAGCACAGATACGCAGTATTTT.

This clonotype was recorded a few times. This chain links TRBV20-1 with TRBJ1-4; D not resolved. The CDR3 is 14 amino acids. V lost 3 bases, J lost 3 bases, and 11 bases lay in between. Germline lookup yields CDR1 DFQATT and CDR2 SNEGSKA (reference sequence). CDR3 coding DNA: TGCAGTGCTAGTCTTGACGGATCTAATGAAAAACTGTTTTTT. Its translation is CSASLDGSNEKLFF.

Written as DNA, the CDR3 is TGCGCCAGCAGCCAAGATTGGCCGGCAAATCAGCCCCAGCATTTT. This codes for CASSQDWPANQPQHF. The chain couples TRBV4-3 to TRBJ1-5; D is uncertain. Germline V gene sequence: CDR1 LGHNA, CDR2 YSLEER. Trimming pared 0 bases from V and 4 bases from J, leaving 10 bases between. CDR3 size: 15 residues.

CDR3: CASSRGGLRQETQYF. CDR3 nucleotides: TGTGCCAGCAGCCGAGGGGGGCTCCGCCAAGAGACCCAGTACTTC. This chain links TRBV11-2 with TRBJ2-5; D tentatively reads TRBD1 or TRBD2 (6 bases each). The germline gives CDR1 SGHAT, CDR2 FQNNGV. The CDR3 extends over 15 amino acids. Trimming took off 5 bases at V and 1 base at J, with 14 bases between the two ends.

This clonotype came up a few times. The V call is TRBV29-1, the J call TRBJ1-1; no clear D. Per the germline V gene, CDR1 is SQVTM and CDR2 is ANQGSEA. The CDR3 contains 13 residues. Trimming cost V 4 bases and J 0 bases, with 9 bases left between them. Here the CDR3 DNA reads TGCAGCGTTGTCGTCAGCCTGAACACTGAAGCTTTCTTT. Its protein product is CSVVVSLNTEAFF.

The CDR3 spells CASSQASVSTDTQYF. The CDR3 nucleotides are TGTGCCAGCAGCCAAGCTAGCGTTAGCACAGATACGCAGTATTTT. The V call is TRBV3-1, the J call TRBJ2-3, with D perhaps matching TRBD2 (6 bases). The CDR3 extends over 15 amino acids. Deletions cut 1 base from V and 0 bases from J, with 8 bases between. The germline V gene encodes CDR1 LGHDT and CDR2 YNNKEL (reference sequence).

The V and J genes are TRBV4-1 and TRBJ2-7, with D unresolved. This CDR3 is built from 13 residues. The germline V gene encodes CDR1 MGHRA and CDR2 YSYEKL. The V and J ends lost 3 bases and 4 bases respectively, with 10 bases between them. CDR3 sequence (DNA): TGCGCCAGCAGCCATCGATCGGAGTACGAGCAGTACTTC. Translation: CASSHRSEYEQYF.

This chain connects TRBV5-1 to TRBJ2-7; 11 nucleotides align to TRBD2. This CDR3 has 15 amino acids. Unmatched junction bases numbered 8, after V lost 4 bases and J lost 5 bases. CDR1 is SGHRS, CDR2 YFSETQ, per germline. The CDR3 region has the DNA TGCGCCAGCAGCACCCCTAGCGGGAGGTCTCACGAGCAGTACTTC. Translated: CASSTPSGRSHEQYF.

This clonotype was found once. The CDR3 DNA reads TGTGCCAGCAGCTTAGCTCTACAAGTGGGGAACATTCAGTACTTC. This sequence encodes CASSLALQVGNIQYF. The V gene is TRBV7-8, the J gene TRBJ2-4, with D unclear. Germline lookup yields CDR1 SGHVS and CDR2 FQNEAQ. The CDR3 runs 15 residues. Trimming stripped 0 bases from V and 7 bases from J, with 13 bases between.

The chain has TRBV11-2 and TRBJ2-1; tentative D call: TRBD1 (6 bases). The CDR3 covers 14 residues. Germline CDR1 reads SGHAT; CDR2 reads FQNNGV. V was cut by 2 bases and J by 9 bases, with 14 bases left in between. The CDR3 protein is CASSLSARGGEQFF. The DNA of the CDR3 is TGTGCCAGCAGCTTATCGGCTAGAGGGGGTGAGCAGTTCTTC.

This rearrangement joins TRBV6-5 to TRBJ2-2; a possible D gene is TRBD1 (5 bases). The V end lost 2 bases, the J end lost 5 bases, and 15 bases lay between the germline ends. In germline, CDR1 is MNHEY, CDR2 SVGAGI. This CDR3 has 16 residues. The CDR3: CASSYRPRGVTGELFF. The CDR3 coding sequence is TGTGCCAGCAGTTACCGGCCTAGGGGTGTGACCGGGGAGCTGTTTTTT.

This chain connects TRBV6-5 to TRBJ2-7, with a tentative D call TRBD2 (5 bases). The CDR3 length is 15 residues. Trimming took off 2 bases at V and 0 bases at J, with 11 bases between the two ends. Germline V CDR1 and CDR2: MNHEY, SVGAGI. CDR3 DNA sequence: TGTGCCAGCAGTTACATGAGCGGACGCTCCTACGAGCAGTACTTC. Residues: CASSYMSGRSYEQYF.

This clonotype has only a few counts. This sequence joins TRBV18 and TRBJ2-4; D is uncertain. This CDR3 spans 14 amino acids. In germline, CDR1 is KGHSH, CDR2 LQKENI. Deletions cut 2 bases from V and 1 base from J, with 6 bases between. CDR3 DNA: TGTGCCAGCTCACCAGCGGCGGCCAAAAACATTCAGTACTTC. It specifies CASSPAAAKNIQYF.

In this sample, this clonotype turned up a few times. The chain uses TRBV15 and TRBJ2-7, with D maybe TRBD1 (6 bases). Trimming left V 4 bases short and J 3 bases short, with 7 bases between. Looked up from germline, CDR1 is LNHNV and CDR2 is YYDKDF (reference sequence). This CDR3 has 12 amino acids. In DNA form, the CDR3 reads TGTGCCACCAGCAAGGACAGCTACGAGCAGTACTTC. It specifies CATSKDSYEQYF.

This clonotype was detected only a few times. J is TRBJ2-1 and V is TRBV6-2 or TRBV6-3, with D possibly called TRBD1 or TRBD2 (5 bases each). The germline gives CDR1 MNHEY, CDR2 SVGEGT. The V gene lost 3 bases and the J gene lost 4 bases, with 31 bases spanning the gap. The CDR3 extends over 21 amino acids. The CDR3 bases are TGTGCCAGCAGTTATCGCATCCGGGACCCTGGTTACGCCCGGGAATACAATGAGCAGTTCTTC. This translates into CASSYRIRDPGYAREYNEQFF.

A remark on this clonotype: This sequence may be a read error, since a much larger clone differs from it by one base. The CDR3 end shows no conserved phenylalanine or tryptophan, and so a read error is likely. V gene TRBV4-3 combines with J gene TRBJ2-7, with TRBD2 matching 7 bases. From germline, CDR1 is LGHNA and CDR2 YSLEER. Germline trimming cut 0 bases from V and 4 bases from J; bases unmatched to any gene: 6. This CDR3 region has 15 residues. CDR3 nucleotide sequence: TGCGCCAGCAGCCAAGATGGGCGCGGGAGTTACGAGCAGTACTAC. It codes for CASSQDGRGSYEQYY.